This T cell receptor (beta chain) was sequenced for a study of T cells and Merkel cell carcinoma outcomes. Findings of the study overall: Reportedly, T-cell repertoire with density predicts Merkel cell carcinoma outcomes.

Profiling relied on immunoSEQ multiplex PCR, and the TCRdb table lists in-frame clones only, not all of them. The sample consists of approximately 10,000 clones, roughly 96% of them appearing once. This clone was seen only once. Its cognate antigen is unknown. The CDR3 loop spans 14 amino acids. V was cut by 7 bases and J by 0 bases, with 12 bases left in between. Per the germline V gene, CDR1 is GTSNPN and CDR2 is SVGIG (reference sequence). The TCR comes from a human donor with Merkel cell carcinoma. The material sequenced was tumor tissue from Merkel cell carcinoma. V usage is TRBV30 and J usage is TRBJ1-4, with D unclear. The CDR3 DNA reads as TGTGCCTTCCGAAAGGGTACAACTAATGAAAAACTGTTTTTT. Translation: CAFRKGTTNEKLFF.